This T cell receptor (beta chain) was obtained from a study of patients and donors after allogeneic stem cell transplantation. V was pared by 6 bases and J by 4 bases, with 7 bases between. CDR1 is SEHNR, CDR2 FQNEAQ, per germline (reference sequence). The CDR3 runs 12 residues. By proportion, this clonotype is medium-sized. Each CDR3 protein gets one entry after TCRdb re-called the RT-PCR reads with MiXCR. The sample gives 17,000 or so distinct CDR3 sequences, under 30% of which show up once; around 35% is in the top ten. V is TRBV7-9 and J is TRBJ1-5; D remains unclear. Sequencing used blood, either unsorted or a sorted T cell fraction (not recorded which). The TCR comes from a human donor who was either an allogeneic HSCT recipient or a stem cell or donor lymphocyte infusion donor (not recorded which). It is not recorded whose cells these are; they may come from a transplant donor. The CDR3 DNA follows: TGTGCCAGCAGGCGAGGGAATCAGCCCCAGCATTTT. Protein product: CASRRGNQPQHF. Complete variable domain (other parts from reference TRBV7-9 and TRBJ1-5): DTGVSQNPRHKITKRGQNVTFRCDPISEHNRLYWYRQTLGQGPEFLTYFQNEAQLEKSRLLSDRFSAERPKGSFSTLEIQRTEQGDSAMYLCASRRGNQPQHFGDGTRLSIL.